The 9 T cell receptor beta chains presented below share a single source sample, sequenced in a study of cytomegalovirus exposure and HLA in healthy donors. Clones were read by immunoSEQ multiplex PCR, and TCRdb kept only the in-frame ones, dropping some. Seen here are about 120,000 clones, about 88% observed once, and the top ten hold approximately 1%. Sequences were obtained from PBMCs. Source of these receptors: a woman aged 18-30 years in good health and CMV-seronegative.

The V gene is TRBV28, the J gene TRBJ2-5; D possibly corresponds to TRBD1 (6 bases). There are 14 residues in the CDR3. Germline V gene sequence: CDR1 MDHEN, CDR2 SYDVKM. Trimming took 6 bases from V and 4 from J, leaving 15 bases between them. The CDR3 DNA is TGTGCCAGCAGACAACAGGGAGACGCAGAGACCCAGTACTTC. Protein: CASRQQGDAETQYF.

This rearrangement joins TRBV5-1 to TRBJ2-7, with D perhaps TRBD1 (6 bases). V lost 4 bases and J 5 bases, leaving 16 bases between the germline ends. Germline assignment: CDR1 SGHRS and CDR2 YFSETQ. This CDR3 comprises 14 residues. DNA of the CDR3: TGCGCCAGCAGCCTATCCTTCGACAGGAACGAGCAGTACTTC. Protein: CASSLSFDRNEQYF.

The J gene is TRBJ1-2, the V gene TRBV28; D ambiguous. Trimming cost V 6 bases and J 9 bases, with 17 bases left between them. CDR1 and CDR2 from the germline V gene are MDHEN and SYDVKM. The CDR3 extends over 13 amino acids. CDR3 DNA sequence: TGTGCCAGCAGGACGACGGGTGTCGTTAGCTACACCTTC. Translation gives CASRTTGVVSYTF.

The rearrangement uses TRBV12-5 and TRBJ1-1; D not certain. Trimming took 0 bases from V and 4 from J, leaving 6 bases between them. CDR1 and CDR2 (germline): LGHNT, FRNRAP. The length of the CDR3 is 13 residues. The CDR3 spells CASGLVGVTEAFF. CDR3 nucleotide sequence: TGTGCTAGTGGTTTGGTAGGAGTCACTGAAGCTTTCTTT.

The chain carries TRBV7-9 and TRBJ1-1; D is ambiguous. Trimming shortened V by 1 base and J by 1 base, and 7 bases separated the two germline ends. Germline loops: CDR1 SEHNR, CDR2 FQNEAQ (reference sequence). The CDR3 runs 14 residues. This CDR3 is CASSLEGANTEAFF. CDR3 in DNA: TGTGCCAGCAGCTTAGAGGGAGCGAACACTGAAGCTTTCTTT.

The rearrangement links TRBV19 to TRBJ2-2; D is perhaps TRBD2 (6 bases). Deletions cut 5 bases from V and 4 bases from J, with 23 bases between. CDR3 length equals 18 residues. Germline V lookup: CDR1 LNHDA, CDR2 SQIVND (reference sequence). CDR3 residues: CASSLRGAGSSSTGELFF. The CDR3 region has the DNA TGTGCCAGTAGTCTCCGAGGGGCCGGGAGTTCATCCACCGGGGAGCTGTTTTTT. Filled out from reference TRBV19 and TRBJ2-2, the complete variable domain reads DGGITQSPKYLFRKEGQNVTLSCEQNLNHDAMYWYRQDPGQGLRLIYYSQIVNDFQKGDIAEGYSVSREKKESFPLTVTSAQKNPTAFYLCASSLRGAGSSSTGELFFGEGSRLTVL.

About this clone itself: Other DNA variants within this sample encode the same CDR3. The chain recombines TRBV6-1 with TRBJ2-3; 9 nucleotides align to TRBD2. Unmatched junction bases numbered 3, after V lost 2 bases and J lost 3 bases. The CDR3 contains 15 residues. In germline, CDR1 is MNHNS, CDR2 SASEGT. The CDR3 spells CASSEMAGGTDTQYF. CDR3 coding DNA: TGTGCCAGCAGTGAAATGGCGGGAGGGACAGATACGCAGTATTTT.

J is TRBJ2-7 and V is TRBV7-9, with TRBD2 matching 15 bases. This CDR3 has 18 amino acids. The V segment lost 4 bases and the J segment 1 base; nucleotides outside the gene matches: 8. Germline-derived CDR1 and CDR2 are SEHNR and FQNEAQ (reference sequence). The CDR3 DNA follows: TGTGCCAGCAGCTCTACCGGACTAGCGGGAGGGAGGTCCTACGAGCAGTACTTC. It encodes CASSSTGLAGGRSYEQYF.

The chain links TRBV5-6 to TRBJ1-2; 9 nucleotides agree with TRBD1. J gave up 6 bases and V 6 bases, and 6 bases lay outside the gene matches. The CDR3 totals 13 residues. Germline V lookup: CDR1 SGHDT, CDR2 YYEEEE. The chain's CDR3 is CASTWDREDGYTF. The CDR3 coding sequence is TGTGCCAGCACCTGGGACAGGGAGGATGGCTACACCTTC.